This TCR beta chain is drawn from a study of metastatic and nonmetastatic thyroid tumors. Study-wide background: Thyroid patients, malignant and benign, had repertoires compared across blood and tumor or nodule tissue.

Germline CDR1 and CDR2: MNHEY and SVGAGI. The CDR3 runs to 17 residues. The V end lost 0 bases, the J end lost 3 bases, and 15 bases lay between the germline ends. Findings and limits, study-wide: Significantly higher TCR beta diversity was reportedly seen in malignant thyroid tumors than benign nodules, in blood and tumor.

As processed by the authors: The authors used CDR3 differences across clinicopathological groups to build a distant-metastasis classifier for papillary thyroid cancer. TCRdb reprocessed the PCR reads via MiXCR. The V and J calls come from TCRdb's annotation, not from the publication. The repertoire includes approximately 37,000 clones, 15% to 20% of them detected once, and 3.8% sits in the top ten. No treatment had been given to any patient before thyroid surgery. This clone was picked up many times. The antigen remains undetermined. The chain combines TRBV6-5 with TRBJ2-1; D possibly corresponds to TRBD2 (5 bases). The receptor comes from a female donor with papillary thyroid cancer or a benign thyroid nodule (not recorded which). Some clones in this sample may be carry-over from other donors' samples. Sequenced input: blood. CDR3: CASSYSNMERYYNEQFF. As DNA, the CDR3 is TGTGCCAGCAGTTACTCGAATATGGAGCGGTACTACAATGAGCAGTTCTTC.